The rows below give T cell receptor beta chains drawn from one sample of a study of blood T cells in healthy people across ages. TCRdb independently ran MiXCR on the 5' RACE reads; one entry per CDR3 protein. Of hundreds of thousands of distinct CDR3 sequences listed, over 40% are singletons. The sequenced sample consisted of blood. The receptors here all came from an elderly woman in good health. Each CDR3 is given with its conserved first and last residue. Fields, in order: CDR3 DNA, CDR3 protein, V gene, D gene, J gene, clone size. A D gene is named only where the DNA matches it firmly. A clone size is listed for some rows: how often the clone was seen (once, few, many), or a class if it is expanded.

TGTGCCAGCAGCTTAACAGTGTCTGGGGCAGATACGCAGTATTTT,CASSLTVSGADTQYF,TRBV7-3,.,TRBJ2-3,few
TGCAGTGCTAGGGGACTAGCGGTATCCTACAATGAGCAGTTCTTC,CSARGLAVSYNEQFF,TRBV20-1,TRBD2,TRBJ2-1,many
TGCGCCAGCAGCCAAGACCCGGGCGGGGGAGGTACCGGGGAGCTGTTTTTT,CASSQDPGGGGTGELFF,TRBV4-1,TRBD2,TRBJ2-2,once
TGTGCCCGAAGCGGGGACAGGTGGGAGCCCCTCCACTTT,CARSGDRWEPLHF,TRBV30,TRBD1,TRBJ1-6,few
TGTGCCAGCAGTTTAGCTACGGGGTCGGTCTATGGCTACACCTTC,CASSLATGSVYGYTF,TRBV27,.,TRBJ1-2,.
TGTGCCAGCAGCCAAGTAGTTATGGGGAGCACTGAAGCTTTCTTT,CASSQVVMGSTEAFF,TRBV3-1,.,TRBJ1-1,.
TGTGCCAGCTCATCAGAGCCTCAGGGGAATGGCTACACCTTC,CASSSEPQGNGYTF,TRBV18,.,TRBJ1-2,once
TGTGCCAGCACCTCATTACGGGGCGGGAGACCCTACGAGCAGTACTTC,CASTSLRGGRPYEQYF,TRBV27,TRBD2,TRBJ2-7,.
TGTGCCATCAGCGACCCCGGGACAGGGTTCTACGAGCAGTACTTC,CAISDPGTGFYEQYF,TRBV10-3,TRBD1,TRBJ2-7,.
TGTGCCAGCAGCCCCCCGATCGCCAATGAGCAGTTCTTC,CASSPPIANEQFF,TRBV9,.,TRBJ2-1,once
TGCAGTGCTAGGGGAGACAGGGCTCGCAATCAGCCCCAGCATTTT,CSARGDRARNQPQHF,TRBV20-1,TRBD1,TRBJ1-5,.
TGTGCCAGCAGTATGGACGGGGGGTCCTACGAGCAGTACTTC,CASSMDGGSYEQYF,TRBV27,TRBD2,TRBJ2-7,many
TGCAGCGTTGGTCACAAACCAAGCACAGATACGCAGTATTTT,CSVGHKPSTDTQYF,TRBV29-1,.,TRBJ2-3,.
TGCAGTGCTAGAGATGAACGGCAGGAGACCCAGTACTTC,CSARDERQETQYF,TRBV20-1,.,TRBJ2-5,many
TGTGCCAGCAGTGATTCCTTGGGTAGCGGGGTGATGAATGAGCAGTTCTTC,CASSDSLGSGVMNEQFF,TRBV2,TRBD2,TRBJ2-1,.
TGTGCCACCAGCAGAAACAGTGTCCAAGAGACCCAGTACTTC,CATSRNSVQETQYF,TRBV15,.,TRBJ2-5,.
TGCGCCAGCAGCCAACCAGGGACAGGGAGGGAAAAACTGTTTTTT,CASSQPGTGREKLFF,TRBV4-1,TRBD1,TRBJ1-4,few
TGCGCCAGCAGCTTCGGGACGTTTACAACTAATGAAAAACTGTTTTTT,CASSFGTFTTNEKLFF,TRBV5-1,.,TRBJ1-4,many
TGCGCCAGCAGCTTGAACAGGGGGTGGACCAATGAGCAGTTCTTC,CASSLNRGWTNEQFF,TRBV5-1,TRBD1,TRBJ2-1,few
TGCGCCACCAGCCTAGACACATCCCGGGGTTCAGAGACCCAGTTCTTC,CATSLDTSRGSETQFF,TRBV15,.,TRBJ2-1,.
TGTGCCAGCAGCCCCGCCCAGGGACTCTACTACAATGAGCAGTACTTC,CASSPAQGLYYNEQYF,TRBV3-1,.,TRBJ2-7,.
TGCGCCAGCAGCTTCGCCGGGACTAGCAACACCGGGGAGCTGTTTTTT,CASSFAGTSNTGELFF,TRBV5-1,TRBD2,TRBJ2-2,few
TGTGCCAGCAGTTCGCATAAAACTTACTACGAGCAGTACTTC,CASSSHKTYYEQYF,TRBV6-2/TRBV6-3,.,TRBJ2-7,.
TGCGCCAGCAGCTTGGCCCCGGACAGGCAAGAGACCCAGTACTTC,CASSLAPDRQETQYF,TRBV5-1,TRBD1,TRBJ2-5,few
TGTGCCAGCAGTGACTCGTTTTCCCGGGAGACCCAGTACTTC,CASSDSFSRETQYF,TRBV6-2/TRBV6-3,.,TRBJ2-5,.
TGTGCCATCGGGGACAGGGGCCAAGAGACCCAGTACTTC,CAIGDRGQETQYF,TRBV10-3,TRBD1,TRBJ2-5,.
TGTGCCAGCAGCCACTTCGTCTCAAAGGACAATGAGCAGTTCTTC,CASSHFVSKDNEQFF,TRBV7-9,.,TRBJ2-1,.
TGTGTCAGTAGCCAAAATTCCAATGAGCAGTTCTTC,CVSSQNSNEQFF,TRBV3-1,.,TRBJ2-1,.
TGTGCCAGCAGCTCCTATGGGAGCCGGGCCTTATTTATTGAGCAGTTCTTC,CASSSYGSRALFIEQFF,TRBV7-9,.,TRBJ2-1,few
TGCAGCGTACGAACCGGGACCACGCAGTATTTT,CSVRTGTTQYF,TRBV29-1,.,TRBJ2-3,.
TGTGCCAGCAGATCGGGAGTAGCTTACGAGCAGTACTTC,CASRSGVAYEQYF,TRBV28,.,TRBJ2-7,.
TGTGCCAGCAGCTTCCAACAGGGGGCTTACTACGAGCAGTACTTC,CASSFQQGAYYEQYF,TRBV7-2,TRBD1,TRBJ2-7,few
TGTGCCAGCAGCGAAAGGGAAAACACAGATACGCAGTATTTT,CASSERENTDTQYF,TRBV9,.,TRBJ2-3,few
TGTGCCAGCAGTTTTAGGGCCCCTTGGGTCTCCTACAATGAGCAGTTCTTC,CASSFRAPWVSYNEQFF,TRBV7-2,.,TRBJ2-1,.
TGTGCCAGCAGCGCCCAACAGGGCTCGAACACTGAAGCTTTCTTT,CASSAQQGSNTEAFF,TRBV7-3,.,TRBJ1-1,.
TGTGCCATCAGTCCAGGACTAGCGGGAGGGCGTGATACGCAGTATTTT,CAISPGLAGGRDTQYF,TRBV10-3,TRBD2,TRBJ2-3,many
TGTGCCAGCAGCTTTCGATACGAGCAGTGCTTC,CASSFRYEQCF,TRBV7-2,.,TRBJ2-7,.
TGTGCCAGCAGCGTAGGGGGTGAGAGAGAGACCCAGTACTTC,CASSVGGERETQYF,TRBV9,.,TRBJ2-5,many
TGCGCCAGCAGCTTGGAGTTCAAACGGACTGAAGCTTTCTTT,CASSLEFKRTEAFF,TRBV5-1,.,TRBJ1-1,.
TGTGCCAGCTACTCGGTGGATCCGTTCGGAGGGGGGACTTCTTCAACGAACACCGGGGAGCTGTTTTTT,CASYSVDPFGGGTSSTNTGELFF,TRBV12-3/TRBV12-4,.,TRBJ2-2,.
TGTGCCAGCAGTCGCCAGCGGCCGGGACAGGGACCCAATGAACAGTTCTTC,CASSRQRPGQGPNEQFF,TRBV14,TRBD1,TRBJ2-1,.
TGCAGTGCTAGAGAGAGGACAGGCTATGGCTACACCTTC,CSARERTGYGYTF,TRBV20-1,TRBD1,TRBJ1-2,.
TGTGCCAGTCGGAGGGGGCAGGAATCGTCGTTCTTC,CASRRGQESSFF,TRBV7-9,.,TRBJ2-1,.
TGCGCCAGCAGCTTATCCTCACAAGAGACCCAGTACTTC,CASSLSSQETQYF,TRBV5-1,.,TRBJ2-5,.
TGTGCCAGCAGCGCATCAACTAATGAAAAACTGTTTTTT,CASSASTNEKLFF,TRBV9,.,TRBJ1-4,.
TGCGCCAGCAGCCCGAGGCGAGAGGGGAACTATGGCTACACCTTC,CASSPRREGNYGYTF,TRBV5-1,.,TRBJ1-2,many
TGTGCCAGCAGCACCGCAGGGTCCCCCTACAATGAGCAGTTCTTC,CASSTAGSPYNEQFF,TRBV13,.,TRBJ2-1,.
TGTGCCAGCAGTGAAGCGCGTATGGGGAGAGAGACCCAGTACTTC,CASSEARMGRETQYF,TRBV6-1,.,TRBJ2-5,few
TGTGCCAGCAGCCCAAGTGAGGGACAGGAAATAGAGCAGTTCTTC,CASSPSEGQEIEQFF,TRBV4-2,TRBD1,TRBJ2-1,.
TGTGCCAGCAGTTTAGCGCGGGGGGGGGGAGATTCACCCCTCCACTTT,CASSLARGGGDSPLHF,TRBV13,.,TRBJ1-6,once
TGTGCCAGCAGTGAGAAGGCAGATAGTTCACCCCTCCACTTT,CASSEKADSSPLHF,TRBV2,.,TRBJ1-6,once
TGTGCCAGCAGCCAGGACAGAGGCCTGAGGTATGGCTACACCTTC,CASSQDRGLRYGYTF,TRBV6-5,.,TRBJ1-2,.
TGTGCCAGCAGCCTACCGGGACAGAAAAACATTCAGTACTTC,CASSLPGQKNIQYF,TRBV5-6,TRBD1,TRBJ2-4,.
TGTGCCAGCTCCGCCAGCGGGGGGCCGAACACCGGGGAGCTGTTTTTT,CASSASGGPNTGELFF,TRBV2,TRBD2,TRBJ2-2,.
TGTGCCAGCAGAGGGGACAGGGGGTCCACCGGGGAGCTGTTTTTT,CASRGDRGSTGELFF,TRBV2,TRBD1,TRBJ2-2,.
TGTGCCAGCAGCTTGTCGGGGGTTTTGGGGGTCGACTATGGCTACACCTTC,CASSLSGVLGVDYGYTF,TRBV5-6,.,TRBJ1-2,.
TGTGCCAGCAGTTACCCACAGACCTTAAAAGAGACCCAGTACTTC,CASSYPQTLKETQYF,TRBV6-6,.,TRBJ2-5,.
TGTGCCATCAGCCCCTTGTCGGCAAATGAGCAGTTCTTC,CAISPLSANEQFF,TRBV10-3,.,TRBJ2-1,.
TGTGCCAGCAGCTTGGTTGGGGGGCTGAACTATGGCTACACCTTC,CASSLVGGLNYGYTF,TRBV7-2,.,TRBJ1-2,.